This T cell receptor beta chain was sequenced in a study of cytomegalovirus exposure and HLA in healthy donors. Overall study: Early release data held tens of millions of unique TCRs from HLA-typed donors.

In germline, CDR1 is SGDLS, CDR2 YYNGEE. Trimming stripped 0 bases from V and 6 bases from J, with 10 bases between. CDR3 length: 14 residues. Notes on the study in general: With later analysis, a missense DCLRE1C variant became linked to TCR beta V- and J-gene trimming. A list of about 180 TCR beta chains associated with cytomegalovirus was given.

The donors were healthy bone marrow donors. The study ran its PCR with 60 Vbeta and 13 Jbeta primers. Some clones are missing from TCRdb's copy, which holds only in-frame ones; the method was immunoSEQ multiplex PCR. This repertoire shows some 170,000 clones, 81% found once; its top ten account for approximately 5%. In regard to this clone: Its antigen remains unidentified.

This clonotype was obtained from a woman aged 18-29 years in good health and CMV-seropositive. Sequencing input: PBMCs. This rearrangement joins TRBV9 to TRBJ1-5; the D is unclear. The CDR3 DNA follows: TGTGCCAGCAGCGTAGGGGCGGGAGGTCAGCCCCAGCATTTT. Amino acids: CASSVGAGGQPQHF.